A single sample gave rise to the 24 T cell receptor beta chains below, sequenced in a study of radiotherapy plus CTLA-4 blockade in lung cancer. Here immunoSEQ multiplex PCR was the method, and the copy in TCRdb shows in-frame clones only, minus some. Found here are 64,000 or so clones, around three quarters of them singletons; the top ten hold around 8.8%. Sequencing used peripheral blood, obtained from a patient treated with radiotherapy plus ipilimumab. These receptors all stem from a human donor with non-small cell lung cancer whose response to radiotherapy plus ipilimumab could not be evaluated.

The J gene is TRBJ2-5, the V gene TRBV11-3; D perhaps matches TRBD1 (9 bases). The V gene lost 5 bases and the J gene lost 4 bases, with 17 bases spanning the gap. Germline assignment: CDR1 SGHNT and CDR2 YENEEA. CDR3 length equals 15 residues. The CDR3 DNA reads as TGTGCCAGCAGCCGGGAGGGACAGGGCGGAGAGACCCAGTACTTC. The encoded protein is CASSREGQGGETQYF.

The V call is TRBV18, the J call TRBJ1-1, with TRBD1 as a possible D gene (5 bases). CDR1 is KGHSH, CDR2 LQKENI, per germline. This CDR3 contains 13 residues. V lost 2 bases and J 7 bases, leaving 11 bases between the germline ends. DNA for the CDR3: TGTGCCAGCTCACCAATGGGGCAGGGTGAAGCTTTCTTT. Protein: CASSPMGQGEAFF. The full variable domain, rest sourced from reference TRBV18 and TRBJ1-1, is NAGVMQNPRHLVRRRGQEARLRCSPMKGHSHVYWYRQLPEEGLKFMVYLQKENIIDESGMPKERFSAEFPKEGPSILRIQQVVRGDSAAYFCASSPMGQGEAFFGQGTRLTVV.

The V call is TRBV6-5, the J call TRBJ2-2; maybe TRBD1 (7 bases). Germline-derived CDR1 and CDR2 are MNHEY and SVGAGI. The CDR3 covers 15 residues. The V end was cut by 2 bases, the J end by 7 bases, with 14 bases between. The CDR3 DNA reads as TGTGCCAGCAGTTACGCGGGACAGTCTATCGGGGAGCTGTTTTTT. Its translation: CASSYAGQSIGELFF.

This clone was found a few times. This rearrangement joins TRBV9 to TRBJ2-2, with 9 bases that match TRBD1. This CDR3 comprises 15 residues. Trimming at V came to 0 bases and at J to 3 bases, leaving 0 bases not matched to a gene. Germline V lookup: CDR1 SGDLS, CDR2 YYNGEE. CDR3 nucleotides: TGTGCCAGCAGCGTAGGGACAGGGGACACCGGGGAGCTGTTTTTT. It codes for CASSVGTGDTGELFF.

J is TRBJ2-6 and V is TRBV11-3, with TRBD1 as a possible D gene (6 bases). Germline CDR1 reads SGHNT; CDR2 reads YENEEA. The V end was cut by 1 base, the J end by 1 base, with 14 bases between. The CDR3 is 18 residues long. The CDR3 reads CASSLGGGWGSGANVLTF. DNA of the CDR3: TGTGCCAGCAGCTTAGGAGGGGGTTGGGGGTCTGGGGCCAACGTCCTGACTTTC.

The CDR3 nucleotides are TGTGCCAGCAGTTACACGGGCTACGAGCAGTACTTC. Residues: CASSYTGYEQYF. This rearrangement joins TRBV6-5 to TRBJ2-7; no clear D gene. There are 12 residues in the CDR3. Germline CDR1 reads MNHEY; CDR2 reads SVGAGI. V shed 2 bases and J shed 3 bases, with 5 bases lying between them.

Only one count was recorded for this clone. The chain uses TRBV7-9 and TRBJ2-3; 10 bases align to TRBD1. V shed 5 bases, J shed 3 bases, and the junction held 5 bases outside the gene matches. The CDR3 is 15 residues long. Germline V CDR1 and CDR2: SEHNR, FQNEAQ (reference sequence). CDR3 nucleotides: TGTGCCAGCAGCGGCTGGGGACAGGGGACAGATACGCAGTATTTT. It is translated as CASSGWGQGTDTQYF.

The chain has TRBV2 and TRBJ2-7; TRBD1 matches 7 bases. V gave up 6 bases and J gave up 2 bases; unmatched junction bases: 10. The CDR3 length is 15 residues. Germline values: CDR1 SNHLY, CDR2 FYNNEI. The CDR3 DNA reads TGTGCCAGCAGCCGTTTCGGGGACAGCGCCTACGAGCAGTACTTC. Its translation is CASSRFGDSAYEQYF.

This clone was recorded only once. V gene TRBV7-8 combines with J gene TRBJ2-3; 8 bases are shared with TRBD1. The CDR3 has 14 amino acids. J gave up 5 bases and V 6 bases, and 7 bases lay outside the gene matches. Germline V gene sequence: CDR1 SGHVS, CDR2 FQNEAQ. Here the CDR3 DNA reads TGTGCCAGCAGACTGGACAGGGCGCAAGATACGCAGTATTTT. It codes for CASRLDRAQDTQYF. The full variable domain, with the rest looked up from reference TRBV7-8 and TRBJ2-3, is GAGVSQSPRYKVAKRGQDVALRCDPISGHVSLFWYQQALGQGPEFLTYFQNEAQLDKSGLPSDRFFAERPEGSVSTLKIQRTQQEDSAVYLCASRLDRAQDTQYFGPGTRLTVL.

The chain combines TRBV7-6 with TRBJ2-7, with D possibly TRBD2 on 5 matching bases. In germline, CDR1 is SGHVS, CDR2 FNYEAQ. The CDR3 length is 13 residues. V lost 5 bases to trimming and J lost 9 bases, with 17 bases between them. The CDR3 region has the DNA TGTGCCAGCAGCCTAGAGAGGTTGGAGGTGCAGTACTTC. Translation: CASSLERLEVQYF.

The chain is built from TRBV2 and TRBJ1-1, with 8 bases matching TRBD1. After removal of 6 bases from V and 0 bases from J, the junction contained 9 bases not matched to a gene. CDR3 length: 16 residues. The germline V gene encodes CDR1 SNHLY and CDR2 FYNNEI. This CDR3 reads CASSDRQGAMNTEAFF. The CDR3 DNA reads TGTGCCAGCAGCGACCGTCAGGGGGCGATGAACACTGAAGCTTTCTTT.

The V call is TRBV6-6, the J call TRBJ2-3; a possible D gene is TRBD2 (5 bases). This CDR3 is 12 amino acids long. V lost 7 bases, J lost 4 bases, and 9 bases lay in between. Germline V gene data show CDR1 as MNHNY and CDR2 as SVGAGI (reference sequence). As DNA, the CDR3 is TGTGCCAGCACGCGGGTACCAGATACGCAGTATTTT. This sequence encodes CASTRVPDTQYF.

The rearrangement links TRBV27 to TRBJ1-1; 7 bases fit TRBD1. The CDR3 has 14 residues. Losses at the gene ends were 2 bases for V and 1 base for J; bases not matched to a gene: 1. Germline CDR1 reads MNHEY; CDR2 reads SMNVEV (reference sequence). In nucleotides, the CDR3 is TGTGCCAGCAGTTTAAACAGGGGGAACACTGAAGCTTTCTTT. This translates into CASSLNRGNTEAFF.

This chain joins TRBV19 and TRBJ1-5; 9 bases map to TRBD1. There are 14 residues in the CDR3. Germline V gene lookup returns CDR1 LNHDA and CDR2 SQIVND (reference sequence). The junction had 3 bases not matched to a gene; V was cut back by 2 bases and J by 7 bases. The CDR3 bases are TGTGCCAGTAGTATATGGACAGGGGAACAGCCCCAGCATTTT. This gives the protein CASSIWTGEQPQHF.

The rearrangement links TRBV5-1 to TRBJ2-5; TRBD2 matches at 10 bases. CDR1 is SGHRS, CDR2 YFSETQ, per germline. J gave up 4 bases and V 0 bases, and 12 bases lay outside the gene matches. CDR3 length equals 18 residues. In nucleotides, the CDR3 is TGCGCCAGCAGCTTGGTTTTAGCGGGGGGCCGACGGGGAGAGACCCAGTACTTC. Its translation: CASSLVLAGGRRGETQYF. The variable domain in full, completed from reference TRBV5-1 and TRBJ2-5, reads KAGVTQTPRYLIKTRGQQVTLSCSPISGHRSVSWYQQTPGQGLQFLFEYFSETQRNKGNFPGRFSGRQFSNSRSEMNVSTLELGDSALYLCASSLVLAGGRRGETQYFGPGTRLLVL.

This chain joins TRBV13 and TRBJ2-5; 9 bases are shared with TRBD1. The CDR3 loop spans 16 amino acids. After removal of 2 bases from V and 3 bases from J, the junction contained 7 bases not matched to a gene. The germline gives CDR1 PRHDT, CDR2 FYEKMQ (reference sequence). This CDR3 is CASSLKGQGVKETQYF. Here the CDR3 DNA reads TGTGCCAGCAGCTTAAAGGGACAGGGTGTAAAAGAGACCCAGTACTTC.

The chain combines TRBV7-2 with TRBJ2-3; D is uncertain. Germline assignment: CDR1 SGHTA and CDR2 FQGNSA. This CDR3 is 14 amino acids long. Trimming stripped 5 bases from V and 2 bases from J, with 11 bases between. The DNA of the CDR3 is TGTGCCAGCAGCCCCCTACCGAACACAGATACGCAGTATTTT. This gives the protein CASSPLPNTDTQYF.

This clone was found a few times. The V gene is TRBV19, the J gene TRBJ2-1; TRBD1 agrees at 8 bases. Per the germline V gene, CDR1 is LNHDA and CDR2 is SQIVND (reference sequence). The trim removed 4 bases at V and 2 bases at J, leaving 4 bases unmatched. The length of the CDR3 is 15 residues. CDR3 loop: CASSTTGGPYNEQFF. CDR3 sequence (DNA): TGTGCCAGTAGTACCACAGGGGGTCCCTACAATGAGCAGTTCTTC.

The chain has TRBV6-1 and TRBJ2-7; perhaps TRBD1 as D (5 bases). The germline V gene has CDR1 MNHNS and CDR2 SASEGT. The CDR3 is made up of 13 amino acids. The V and J ends lost 6 bases and 3 bases respectively, with 12 bases between them. CDR3 protein: CASRQGSLYEQYF. The DNA for the CDR3 is TGTGCCAGCAGGCAGGGAAGCCTCTACGAGCAGTACTTC.

This clone was detected only once. This chain uses TRBV5-8 with TRBJ1-2, with 8 bases identical to TRBD1. Germline CDR1 is SGHTS and CDR2 is YDEGEE. V lost 2 bases, J lost 8 bases, and 17 bases stayed unmatched. CDR3 length: 17 amino acids. The DNA for the CDR3 is TGTGCCAGCAGCTTCCCAGTCATATGGCAGGGGGCGTCCGGCTACACCTTC. The encoded protein is CASSFPVIWQGASGYTF. Full variable domain (remainder filled in from reference TRBV5-8 and TRBJ1-2): EAGVTQSPTHLIKTRGQQATLRCSPISGHTSVYWYQQALGLGLQFLLWYDEGEERNRGNFPPRFSGRQFPNYSSELNVNALELEDSALYLCASSFPVIWQGASGYTFGSGTRLTVV.

This clone showed up just a few times. The CDR3 DNA reads TGTGCCAGCAGTGACAGGACGGGGGATCAGCCCCAGCATTTT. The encoded protein is CASSDRTGDQPQHF. The chain combines TRBV6-4 with TRBJ1-5, with a possible D match to TRBD1 (5 bases). V was trimmed by 2 bases and J by 5 bases, leaving 10 bases between them. The germline gives CDR1 MRHNA, CDR2 SNTAGT. The CDR3 spans 14 residues.

The CDR3 loop reads CASRRITSGAEQYF. CDR3 nucleotides: TGTGCCAGCAGACGTATAACTAGCGGGGCCGAGCAGTACTTC. The chain has TRBV7-2 and TRBJ2-5, with TRBD2 matching over 10 bases. The DNA end is a closer match to TRBJ2-7, so the J assignment may be wrong. This CDR3 comprises 14 residues. The germline gives CDR1 SGHTA, CDR2 FQGNSA.

This clone was seen only a few times. This chain connects TRBV9 to TRBJ2-1, with a weak D call TRBD1 (6 bases). Germline V gene lookup returns CDR1 SGDLS and CDR2 YYNGEE. This CDR3 region has 16 residues. Trimming took 3 bases from V and 0 from J, leaving 13 bases between them. CDR3 sequence: CASSARVTGSYNEQFF. In DNA, the CDR3 is TGTGCCAGCAGCGCCAGGGTGACAGGCTCCTACAATGAGCAGTTCTTC. Full variable domain (rest looked up from reference TRBV9 and TRBJ2-1): DSGVTQTPKHLITATGQRVTLRCSPRSGDLSVYWYQQSLDQGLQFLIQYYNGEERAKGNILERFSAQQFPDLHSELNLSSLELGDSALYFCASSARVTGSYNEQFFGPGTRLTVL.

The genes are TRBV30 and TRBJ2-5, with D possibly TRBD2 on 5 matching bases. The CDR3 runs to 14 residues. The germline V gene encodes CDR1 GTSNPN and CDR2 SVGIG (reference sequence). The V gene lost 0 bases and the J gene lost 5 bases, with 13 bases spanning the gap. This CDR3 reads CAWSVYGIGETQYF. DNA for the CDR3: TGTGCCTGGAGTGTATACGGGATCGGGGAGACCCAGTACTTC.